Listed here are 21 T cell receptor beta chains from one sample, sequenced in a study of cytomegalovirus exposure and HLA in healthy donors. Primers for the PCR totalled 60 Vbeta and 13 Jbeta. Assay: immunoSEQ multiplex PCR; the TCRdb copy retains only in-frame clones and omits some. The sample has under 200,000 clones; roughly 77% are singletons. The sequencing input was PBMCs. These receptors were taken from a woman in her late teens or twenties in good health and CMV-seronegative.

V gene TRBV30 combines with J gene TRBJ2-5; TRBD2 agrees at 7 bases. Trimming cost V 5 bases and J 4 bases; bases outside gene matches: 7. Germline CDR1 reads GTSNPN; CDR2 reads SVGIG (reference sequence). The CDR3 consists of 13 residues. The CDR3 region has the DNA TGTGCCTGGTCCGCGGGAGTGGGAGAGACCCAGTACTTC. Encoded protein: CAWSAGVGETQYF.

This clone was found once. The J gene is TRBJ1-5, the V gene TRBV2; perhaps TRBD1 as D (5 bases). V was shortened by 8 bases and J by 5 bases, with 13 bases between the two germline ends. The CDR3 has 13 amino acids. The V gene's germline CDR1 is SNHLY and CDR2 FYNNEI. CDR3 protein: CASQSRVHQPQHF. The CDR3 DNA reads as TGTGCCAGCCAATCCAGGGTTCATCAGCCCCAGCATTTT.

The V gene is TRBV27, the J gene TRBJ1-2; no reliable D call. CDR1 is MNHEY, CDR2 SMNVEV, per germline (reference sequence). Trimming removed 5 bases from V and 8 bases from J, with 15 bases in between. The CDR3 totals 13 residues. The CDR3 loop is CASSLGRAGGYTF. In DNA, the CDR3 is TGTGCCAGCAGTCTGGGCCGGGCGGGGGGCTACACCTTC.

The chain has TRBV7-3 and TRBJ2-7, with TRBD2 matching 12 bases. Germline V gene data show CDR1 as SGHTA and CDR2 as FQGTGA. CDR3 size: 16 residues. After removal of 5 bases from V and 4 bases from J, the junction contained 9 bases not matched to a gene. Here the CDR3 reads CASSAYRLAGEYEQYF. CDR3 nucleotides: TGTGCCAGCAGCGCATATCGACTAGCGGGAGAGTACGAGCAGTACTTC.

The CDR3 spells CASGAGRGNYGYTF. In DNA, the CDR3 is TGTGCCAGCGGGGCAGGGAGGGGAAACTATGGCTACACCTTC. V is TRBV6-1 and J is TRBJ1-2; tentative D call: TRBD1 (5 bases). The V gene lost 8 bases and the J gene lost 2 bases, with 15 bases spanning the gap. Germline values: CDR1 MNHNS, CDR2 SASEGT. The CDR3 extends over 14 amino acids.

The chain joins TRBV28 to TRBJ2-7; 11 positions match TRBD2. This CDR3 contains 14 residues. The germline V gene has CDR1 MDHEN and CDR2 SYDVKM. The V gene end was trimmed by 6 bases and the J gene end by 3 bases; junction bases not matched to a gene: 4. The CDR3 sequence: CASSPGTSGYEQYF. The CDR3 DNA is TGTGCCAGCAGCCCCGGGACTAGCGGCTACGAGCAGTACTTC.

V and J are TRBV5-1 and TRBJ1-2, with D possibly being TRBD1 (6 bases). With 7 bases removed from V and 7 bases from J, the gap between germline ends came to 17 bases. Germline V gene lookup returns CDR1 SGHRS and CDR2 YFSETQ. The CDR3 sequence is 13 residues long. The CDR3 protein is CASQEGGTIGYTF. DNA for the CDR3: TGCGCCAGCCAGGAAGGGGGGACTATTGGCTACACCTTC.

A note on this clone: The sample contains more than one DNA sequence encoding this CDR3. V usage is TRBV11-2 and J usage is TRBJ1-5, with D maybe TRBD1 (6 bases). The CDR3 contains 15 residues. Germline V CDR1 and CDR2: SGHAT, FQNNGV. V lost 1 base, J lost 5 bases, and 12 bases lay in between. The CDR3 nucleotides are TGTGCCAGCAGCTTAGGTGGGGGCCTTGATCAGCCCCAGCATTTT. Translation: CASSLGGGLDQPQHF. Complete variable domain (other parts from reference TRBV11-2 and TRBJ1-5): EAGVAQSPRYKIIEKRQSVAFWCNPISGHATLYWYQQILGQGPKLLIQFQNNGVVDDSQLPKDRFSAERLKGVDSTLKIQPAKLEDSAVYLCASSLGGGLDQPQHFGDGTRLSIL.

This clone was recorded only once. The chain carries TRBV6-6 and TRBJ2-1, with D perhaps TRBD2 (5 bases). V was trimmed by 8 bases and J by 7 bases, leaving 24 bases between them. Germline V gene lookup returns CDR1 MNHNY and CDR2 SVGAGI (reference sequence). The CDR3 runs 16 residues. CDR3 nucleotides: TGTGCCAGCGGATTCTCCCAATGGGAGCATGTTAATGAGCAGTTCTTC. It encodes CASGFSQWEHVNEQFF.

This clone was observed once. The chain couples TRBV11-2 to TRBJ1-6, with 7 bases lining up with TRBD1. This CDR3 contains 13 residues. CDR1 is SGHAT and CDR2 is FQNNGV in the germline V gene. V was clipped by 3 bases and J by 14 bases; unmatched bases: 7. CDR3 residues: CASSFRTGQALHF. The CDR3, as DNA: TGTGCCAGCAGCTTCCGGACAGGCCAGGCCCTCCACTTT.

This chain joins TRBV5-1 and TRBJ2-7; D unresolved. The CDR3 runs to 13 residues. V gave up 2 bases and J gave up 7 bases, with 13 bases separating them. Germline CDR1 reads SGHRS; CDR2 reads YFSETQ. In DNA form, the CDR3 reads TGCGCCAGCAGCTTTCGGAGTCAAACTGAGCAGTACTTC. Encoded protein: CASSFRSQTEQYF.

V gene TRBV19 combines with J gene TRBJ2-4, with D perhaps TRBD1 (6 bases). The CDR3 is 15 amino acids. The V end lost 4 bases, the J end lost 8 bases, and 18 bases lay between the germline ends. CDR1 is LNHDA and CDR2 is SQIVND in the germline V gene (reference sequence). CDR3 coding DNA: TGTGCCAGTAGTAGCGAGCGACAGACAGGATACATTCAGTACTTC. The encoded protein is CASSSERQTGYIQYF.

Points on this clone: Sequence at one end of the junction differs from germline and may be a read error. The chain has TRBV2 and TRBJ1-2; weak D call: TRBD1 (5 bases). Germline CDR1 and CDR2: SNHLY and FYNNEI. The CDR3 covers 15 residues. The CDR3 DNA is TGTGCCAGCAGGGAAGACAGAGAACTTAACTATGGCTACACCTTC. Translating it yields CASREDRELNYGYTF.

This clone has just one count. The chain joins TRBV6-5 to TRBJ2-5; maybe TRBD2 (5 bases). Germline CDR1 and CDR2: MNHEY and SVGAGI. V lost 0 bases and J 2 bases, leaving 7 bases between the germline ends. The CDR3 consists of 14 residues. CDR3 region: CASSYSWRQETQYF. The CDR3 region has the DNA TGTGCCAGCAGTTACTCTTGGAGGCAAGAGACCCAGTACTTC.

The rearrangement links TRBV5-1 to TRBJ1-4; the D is unclear. The CDR3 is 15 amino acids. The ends were cut back, 0 bases at V and 5 bases at J, with 11 bases in the middle. In germline, CDR1 is SGHRS, CDR2 YFSETQ. CDR3 sequence: CASSLVSGLNEKLFF. CDR3 sequence (DNA): TGCGCCAGCAGCTTGGTGTCAGGCTTAAATGAAAAACTGTTTTTT.

The chain uses TRBV28 and TRBJ2-3; TRBD2 matches at 10 bases. Germline V gene sequence: CDR1 MDHEN, CDR2 SYDVKM. The CDR3 sequence is 16 residues long. With V trimmed by 3 bases and J by 7 bases, 10 bases remained unmatched. The CDR3 here is CASSFLLAGARNTQYF. In DNA, the CDR3 is TGTGCCAGCAGTTTCCTCCTAGCGGGAGCGAGAAATACGCAGTATTTT.

This chain connects TRBV19 to TRBJ2-7; maybe TRBD2 (6 bases). Trimming cost V 5 bases and J 4 bases, with 18 bases left between them. The CDR3 loop spans 15 amino acids. CDR1 is LNHDA and CDR2 is SQIVND in the germline V gene (reference sequence). The CDR3 bases are TGTGCCAGTAGTCGGGATATTGGAGGGGTTTACGAGCAGTACTTC. Residues: CASSRDIGGVYEQYF.

V usage is TRBV23-1 and J usage is TRBJ2-7; D remains unclear. TRBV23-1 is an open reading frame whose function is uncertain. V lost 6 bases and J 2 bases, leaving 20 bases between the germline ends. This CDR3 comprises 16 residues. This CDR3 reads CASSLSRRKMTYEQYF. CDR3 in DNA: TGCGCCAGCAGCCTGTCGCGGCGGAAGATGACCTACGAGCAGTACTTC.

The V gene is TRBV6-6, the J gene TRBJ1-5; tentatively, D is TRBD1 (5 bases). Deletions cut 0 bases from V and 7 bases from J, with 13 bases between. The CDR3 length is 15 residues. Germline V gives CDR1 MNHNY, CDR2 SVGAGI (reference sequence). As DNA, the CDR3 is TGTGCCAGCAGTTACTCCGACAGATCAAGCCAGCCCCAGCATTTT. Protein product: CASSYSDRSSQPQHF.

This sequence joins TRBV21-1 and TRBJ1-1. TRBV21-1 is a listed pseudogene. This CDR3 has 12 amino acids. The chain's CDR3 is CASGGRNTEAFF. CDR3 bases: TGTGCGAGCGGAGGGAGAAACACTGAAGCTTTCTTT.

The gene calls are TRBV6-5 and TRBJ1-1, with D unclear. This CDR3 has 11 amino acids. Germline lookup yields CDR1 MNHEY and CDR2 SVGAGI. Trimming shortened V by 8 bases and J by 1 base, and 5 bases separated the two germline ends. The DNA for the CDR3 is TGTGCCAGCCGCGGGAACACTGAAGCTTTCTTT. Amino acid sequence: CASRGNTEAFF.